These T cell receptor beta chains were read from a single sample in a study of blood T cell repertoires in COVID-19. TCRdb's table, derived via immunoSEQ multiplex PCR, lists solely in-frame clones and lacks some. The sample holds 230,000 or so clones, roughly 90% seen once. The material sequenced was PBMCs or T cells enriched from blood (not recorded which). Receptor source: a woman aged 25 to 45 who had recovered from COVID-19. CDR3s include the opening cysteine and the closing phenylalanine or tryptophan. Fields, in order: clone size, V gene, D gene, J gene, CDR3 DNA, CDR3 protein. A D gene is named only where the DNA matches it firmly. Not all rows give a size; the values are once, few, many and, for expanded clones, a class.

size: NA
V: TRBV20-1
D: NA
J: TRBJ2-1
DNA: TGCAGTGCTAGTCGGTCGCTCAATGAGCAGTTCTTC
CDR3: CSASRSLNEQFF

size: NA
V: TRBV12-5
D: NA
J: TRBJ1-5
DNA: TGTGCTAGTGGTTTGCCGGGGATTGGCAATCAGCCCCAGCATTTT
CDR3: CASGLPGIGNQPQHF

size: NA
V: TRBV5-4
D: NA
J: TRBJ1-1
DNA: TGTGCCAGCAGCTTAAAGGGGAACGGGGCTTTCTTT
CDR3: CASSLKGNGAFF

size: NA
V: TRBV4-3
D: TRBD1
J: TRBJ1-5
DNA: TGCGCCAGCAGCCAAGATTGGACAGGGGCCCTATATAGCAATCAGCCCCAGCATTTT
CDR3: CASSQDWTGALYSNQPQHF

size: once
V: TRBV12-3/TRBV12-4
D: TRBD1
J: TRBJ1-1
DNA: TGTGCCAGCAGTTTTCTTGACAGGGCTGAAGCTTTCTTT
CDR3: CASSFLDRAEAFF

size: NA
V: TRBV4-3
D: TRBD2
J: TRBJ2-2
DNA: TGCGCCAGCAGGCACTCTAGCGGCGCCGGGGAGCTGTTTTTT
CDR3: CASRHSSGAGELFF

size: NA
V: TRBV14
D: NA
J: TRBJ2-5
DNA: TGTGCCAGCAGCCAAGATTGGGGGCCCCAGTACTTC
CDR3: CASSQDWGPQYF

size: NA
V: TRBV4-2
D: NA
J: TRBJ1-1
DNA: TGTGCCAGCAGCCAAGTGGGGGGAACTGAAGCTTTCTTT
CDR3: CASSQVGGTEAFF

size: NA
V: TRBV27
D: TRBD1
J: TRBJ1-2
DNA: TGTGCCAGCAGTCCCCCCCCGGACAGGGCCAATGGCTACACCTTC
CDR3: CASSPPPDRANGYTF

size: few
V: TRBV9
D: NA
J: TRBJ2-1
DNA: TGTGCCAGCAGCTTTCAGGGAGGGGGCAATGAGCAGTTCTTC
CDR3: CASSFQGGGNEQFF

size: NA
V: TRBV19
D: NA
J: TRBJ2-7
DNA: TGTGCCAGTACCCAGGGGGGCGAGCAGTACTTC
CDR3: CASTQGGEQYF

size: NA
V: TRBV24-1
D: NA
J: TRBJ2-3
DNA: TGTGCCACCAGTGATTTGAGTAGCGGAAGTACGCAGTATTTT
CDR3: CATSDLSSGSTQYF

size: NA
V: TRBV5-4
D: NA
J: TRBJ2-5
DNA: TGTGCCAGCAGCCCAGGGATATACGAGACCCAGTACTTC
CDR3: CASSPGIYETQYF

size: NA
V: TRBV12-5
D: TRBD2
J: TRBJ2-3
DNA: TGTGCTAGTGGTTTGGGTCCTAGCGGGGTCACAGATACGCAGTATTTT
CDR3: CASGLGPSGVTDTQYF

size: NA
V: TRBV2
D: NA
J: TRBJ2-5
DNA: TGTGCCAGCAGAGATACACTATCGGAGACCCAGTACTTC
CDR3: CASRDTLSETQYF

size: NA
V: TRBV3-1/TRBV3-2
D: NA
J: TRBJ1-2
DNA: TGTGCCAGCAGCCAAGTGCCAGGGAAGTTTGGCTACACCTTC
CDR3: CASSQVPGKFGYTF

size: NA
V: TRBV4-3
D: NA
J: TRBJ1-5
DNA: TGCGCCAGCAGCCAGAGGGTCGGGGGGGGTCAGCCCCAGCATTTT
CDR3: CASSQRVGGGQPQHF

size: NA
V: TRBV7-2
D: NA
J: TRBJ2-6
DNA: TGTGCCAGCAGCCCGTACAGTGGCACGATCTCTGGGGCCAACGTCCTGACTTTC
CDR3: CASSPYSGTISGANVLTF

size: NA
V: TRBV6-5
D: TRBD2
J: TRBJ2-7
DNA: TGTGCCAGCAGTTACGAGGGGACTAGCGCACTCGAGCAGTACTTC
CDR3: CASSYEGTSALEQYF

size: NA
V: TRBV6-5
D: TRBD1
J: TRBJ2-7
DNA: TGTGCCAGCAGTTACCGGGACAGGGGATATTACGAGCAGTACTTC
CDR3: CASSYRDRGYYEQYF

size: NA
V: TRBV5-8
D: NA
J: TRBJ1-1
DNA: TGTGCCAGCAGCCCCGGGAGGGGGATGAACACTGAAGCTTTCTTT
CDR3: CASSPGRGMNTEAFF

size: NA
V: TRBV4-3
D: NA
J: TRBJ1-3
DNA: TGCGCCAGCAGCCAAGATCCAGGGTTCACCATATATTTT
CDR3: CASSQDPGFTIYF

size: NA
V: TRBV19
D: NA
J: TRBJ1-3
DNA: TGTGCCAGTAGTATCGCCTTCGACACCCGGAACACCATATATTTT
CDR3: CASSIAFDTRNTIYF

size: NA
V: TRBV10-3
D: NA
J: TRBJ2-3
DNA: TGTGCCATCAGTGAATGGGCAGGGAACACAGATACGCAGTATTTT
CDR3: CAISEWAGNTDTQYF

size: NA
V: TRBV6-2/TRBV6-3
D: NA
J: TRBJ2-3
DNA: TGTGCCAGCAGTTACTCGAATACGGTTGCGCAGTATTTT
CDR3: CASSYSNTVAQYF

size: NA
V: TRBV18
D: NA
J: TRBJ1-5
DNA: TGTGCCAGCTCACGAACGGGGGGGAGGGAGCCCCAGCATTTT
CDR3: CASSRTGGREPQHF

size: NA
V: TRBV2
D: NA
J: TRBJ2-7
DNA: TGTGCCAGCAGTGAAGCGGGGGGTGCCTACGAGCAGTACTTC
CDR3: CASSEAGGAYEQYF

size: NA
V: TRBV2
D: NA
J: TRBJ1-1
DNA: TGTGCCAGCAGAATGAGGGAGGAAGCCTCTTTCTTT
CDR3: CASRMREEASFF

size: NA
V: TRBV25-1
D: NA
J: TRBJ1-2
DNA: TGTGCCAGCAGTGACCCCACCCGGAGGGACGGCTACACCTTC
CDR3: CASSDPTRRDGYTF

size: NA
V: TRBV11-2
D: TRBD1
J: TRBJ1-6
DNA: TGTGCCAGCAGCCCCGGACAGGGAATAAGATCACCCCTCCACTTT
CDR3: CASSPGQGIRSPLHF

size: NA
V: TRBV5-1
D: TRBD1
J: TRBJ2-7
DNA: TGCGCCAGCAGCCTCAACCGGGACAGTACGTACGAGCAGTACTTC
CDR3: CASSLNRDSTYEQYF

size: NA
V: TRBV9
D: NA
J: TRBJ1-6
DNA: TGTGCCAGCAGCGCCAGGGGTGACTCCTATAATTCACCCCTCCACTTT
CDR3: CASSARGDSYNSPLHF

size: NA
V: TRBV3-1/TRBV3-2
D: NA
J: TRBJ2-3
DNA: TGTGCCAGCAGCCAAGGCCAATCCCGGGGTGGGGGGTACCGAATTAGCACAGATACGCAGTATTTT
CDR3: CASSQGQSRGGGYRISTDTQYF

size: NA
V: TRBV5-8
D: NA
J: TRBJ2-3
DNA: TGTGCCAGCAGCTTGGCCCCCCCAAGAGTCACAGATACGCAGTATTTT
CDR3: CASSLAPPRVTDTQYF

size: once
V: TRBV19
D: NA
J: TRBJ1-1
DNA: TGTGCCAGTAGTATAGATCGGGTTAGGGGCAGGCCTTCCCAGTTT
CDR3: CASSIDRVRGRPSQF

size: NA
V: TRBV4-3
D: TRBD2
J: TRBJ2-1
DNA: TGCGCCAGCAGCGCGGGGCTAGCGGGGAATAATGAGCAGTTCTTC
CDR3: CASSAGLAGNNEQFF

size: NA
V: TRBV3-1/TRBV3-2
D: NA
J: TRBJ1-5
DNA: TGTGCCAGCAGCCTACAGGGCGACCAGCCCCAGCATTTT
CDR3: CASSLQGDQPQHF

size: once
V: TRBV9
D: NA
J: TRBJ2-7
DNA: TGTGCCAGCAGCGTACGGGTCAGCTCCTACGAGCAGTACTTC
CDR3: CASSVRVSSYEQYF

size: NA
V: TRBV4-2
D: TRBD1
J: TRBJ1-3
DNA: TGTGCCAGCAGCCAAATTCTGACAGGGCAAGGAAACACCATATATTTT
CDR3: CASSQILTGQGNTIYF

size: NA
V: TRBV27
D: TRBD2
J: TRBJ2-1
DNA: TGTGCCAGCAGTTTGCTAGCGGGGGGGCCTTCCTACAATGAGCAGTTCTTC
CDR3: CASSLLAGGPSYNEQFF

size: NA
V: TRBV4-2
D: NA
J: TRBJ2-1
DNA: TGTGCCAGCAGCCAAGAAGGCGGGGGCGGCAATGAGCAGTTCTTC
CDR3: CASSQEGGGGNEQFF

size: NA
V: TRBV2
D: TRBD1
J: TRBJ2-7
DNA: TGTGCCAGCAGTCCCGGGACAGGTTCCTACGAGCAGTACTTC
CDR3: CASSPGTGSYEQYF